Presented here are 20 T cell receptor beta chains from one specimen sequenced in a study of OX40 agonist ivuxolimab in advanced cancers. The receptor library was made with the immunoSEQ multiplex PCR assay. Drawn from immuneACCESS, this table holds only the in-frame rearrangements with V and J called that TCRdb kept. Clones are partly lost; checked studies trace under half to an unresolved V gene and leave the rest unexplained. The sample table contains around 70,000 clones; only one count was recorded for over 70% of them. About 5% of the sample belongs to the ten largest clones. The starting material was CD4+ or CD8+ T cells sorted from blood, obtained in a trial of the OX40 agonist ivuxolimab. Every receptor here comes from an adult with an advanced solid tumor such as melanoma, head and neck, liver or kidney cancer.

The chain is built from TRBV7-9 and TRBJ1-1, with TRBD1 identical over 7 bases. There are 15 residues in the CDR3. Germline V gene lookup returns CDR1 SEHNR and CDR2 FQNEAQ (reference sequence). The trim removed 5 bases at V and 0 bases at J, leaving 6 bases unmatched. The CDR3 DNA reads as TGTGCCAGCAGCCCGGACAGGTCGATGAACACTGAAGCTTTCTTT. Encoded protein: CASSPDRSMNTEAFF. The full variable domain, completed using reference TRBV7-9 and TRBJ1-1, is DTGVSQNPRHKITKRGQNVTFRCDPISEHNRLYWYRQTLGQGPEFLTYFQNEAQLEKSRLLSDRFSAERPKGSFSTLEIQRTEQGDSAMYLCASSPDRSMNTEAFFGQGTRLTVV.

The J gene is TRBJ2-3, the V gene TRBV27, with D maybe TRBD2 (6 bases). Germline loops: CDR1 MNHEY, CDR2 SMNVEV (reference sequence). The CDR3 contains 18 residues. Trimming shortened V by 3 bases and J by 1 base, and 20 bases separated the two germline ends. This CDR3 is CASSFLWSGSLGTDTQYF. The CDR3 DNA reads as TGTGCCAGCAGTTTTCTTTGGTCCGGGAGTCTTGGCACAGATACGCAGTATTTT.

The sample holds a few counts of this clone. The V gene is TRBV27, the J gene TRBJ2-7; 7 bases are shared with TRBD2. Trimming cost V 5 bases and J 0 bases; bases outside gene matches: 1. CDR1 and CDR2 (germline): MNHEY, SMNVEV (reference sequence). The CDR3 runs to 13 residues. The CDR3 spells CASSGGVSYEQYF. The CDR3 DNA reads TGTGCCAGCAGTGGGGGGGTCTCCTACGAGCAGTACTTC.

The chain is built from TRBV11-1 and TRBJ1-2, with 7 bases lining up with TRBD1. The germline V gene encodes CDR1 SGHAT and CDR2 FQDESV (reference sequence). V shed 5 bases, J shed 4 bases, and the junction held 4 bases outside the gene matches. The CDR3 is 13 residues long. The CDR3 here is CASSPGDSYGYTF. The CDR3 nucleotides are TGTGCCAGCAGCCCAGGGGACAGCTATGGCTACACCTTC.

The V call is TRBV6-5, the J call TRBJ2-2; TRBD2 matches at 7 bases. CDR3 length: 16 residues. CDR1 MNHEY and CDR2 SVGAGI come from the germline V gene. V shed 0 bases, J shed 5 bases, and the junction held 6 bases outside the gene matches. The CDR3 DNA reads as TGTGCCAGCAGTTACTCGAGGCTAGCGGAAACCGGGGAGCTGTTTTTT. Its translation is CASSYSRLAETGELFF.

The V gene is TRBV19, the J gene TRBJ1-2; TRBD1 matches 8 bases. The CDR3 runs 14 residues. Germline V gives CDR1 LNHDA, CDR2 SQIVND (reference sequence). The V segment lost 5 bases and the J segment 3 bases; nucleotides outside the gene matches: 5. The CDR3 bases are TGTGCCAGTAGTGTCACAGGGGGTGACTATGGCTACACCTTC. Translated, it gives CASSVTGGDYGYTF.

Many counts were recorded for this clone. V and J are TRBV5-6 and TRBJ2-5; 8 bases map to TRBD1. This CDR3 is built from 15 residues. Germline assignment: CDR1 SGHDT and CDR2 YYEEEE. V was pared by 4 bases and J by 5 bases, with 10 bases of the junction left unmatched. CDR3 nucleotides: TGTGCCAGCAGCACACAGGGGGAAGGGTTGGAGACCCAGTACTTC. This codes for CASSTQGEGLETQYF.

The chain joins TRBV6-5 to TRBJ1-1; D is ambiguous. Trimming stripped 2 bases from V and 4 bases from J, with 8 bases between. Per the germline V gene, CDR1 is MNHEY and CDR2 is SVGAGI. The CDR3 spans 13 residues. The CDR3 loop is CASSYNEGTEAFF. The CDR3, as DNA: TGTGCCAGCAGTTACAATGAGGGCACTGAAGCTTTCTTT.

This clone has a handful of counts. The gene calls are TRBV7-2 and TRBJ1-1; possible D gene TRBD1, 5 bases. Germline V gene lookup returns CDR1 SGHTA and CDR2 FQGNSA. The CDR3 spans 14 residues. V lost 5 bases to trimming and J lost 4 bases, with 14 bases between them. The CDR3 is CASSLAAGATEAFF. Here the CDR3 DNA reads TGTGCCAGCAGCCTCGCGGCCGGGGCCACTGAAGCTTTCTTT.

This chain joins TRBV5-1 and TRBJ2-7, with D perhaps matching TRBD2 (6 bases). The germline CDR1 and CDR2 sequences are SGHRS and YFSETQ. The CDR3 extends over 14 amino acids. Trimming removed 0 bases from V and 6 bases from J, with 13 bases in between. The CDR3 sequence is CASSLAGGFPEQYF. CDR3 in DNA: TGCGCCAGCAGCTTGGCCGGAGGGTTTCCCGAGCAGTACTTC. The whole variable domain, remainder taken from reference TRBV5-1 and TRBJ2-7, is KAGVTQTPRYLIKTRGQQVTLSCSPISGHRSVSWYQQTPGQGLQFLFEYFSETQRNKGNFPGRFSGRQFSNSRSEMNVSTLELGDSALYLCASSLAGGFPEQYFGPGTRLTVT.

V is TRBV14 and J is TRBJ1-2, with D unclear. The CDR3 spans 13 residues. Germline V gene lookup returns CDR1 SGHDN and CDR2 FVKESK. The V end lost 0 bases, the J end lost 7 bases, and 9 bases lay between the germline ends. The CDR3 region is CASSQDQTGGYTF. The CDR3, as DNA: TGTGCCAGCAGCCAAGATCAGACGGGTGGCTACACCTTC.

The chain uses TRBV5-1 and TRBJ1-1; no clear D gene. Germline values: CDR1 SGHRS, CDR2 YFSETQ. V was pared by 3 bases and J by 4 bases, with 16 bases between. The CDR3 totals 15 residues. This CDR3 reads CASSSLDGYSTEAFF. The CDR3 region has the DNA TGCGCCAGCAGCTCATTAGACGGCTACTCCACTGAAGCTTTCTTT.

The chain recombines TRBV5-6 with TRBJ2-1; 10 bases are a match to TRBD1. Unmatched junction bases numbered 7, after V lost 5 bases and J lost 8 bases. Germline CDR1 and CDR2: SGHDT and YYEEEE. The CDR3 sequence is 14 residues long. The CDR3 is CASRTGTGADEQFF. DNA for the CDR3: TGTGCCAGCAGAACCGGGACAGGGGCTGATGAGCAGTTCTTC.

The chain is built from TRBV9 and TRBJ2-2; TRBD1 matches at 7 bases. J lost 3 bases, V lost 4 bases, and 6 bases had no gene match. Germline loops: CDR1 SGDLS, CDR2 YYNGEE. The CDR3 extends over 15 amino acids. The CDR3 DNA follows: TGTGCCAGCAGCCGCTCCGGGACAGACACCGGGGAGCTGTTTTTT. It yields the protein CASSRSGTDTGELFF.

Comments on this clone: Other nucleotide sequences in the sample specify the same CDR3. V is TRBV7-2 and J is TRBJ1-5; D call uncertain. CDR3 length: 12 amino acids. V lost 1 base to trimming and J lost 4 bases, with 2 bases between them. From germline, CDR1 is SGHTA and CDR2 FQGNSA. Written as DNA, the CDR3 is TGTGCCAGCAGCTTAGGGAATCAGCCCCAGCATTTT. This gives the protein CASSLGNQPQHF.

The CDR3 sequence: CAWARLASYNEQFF. In nucleotides, the CDR3 is TGTGCCTGGGCCAGACTAGCCAGCTACAATGAGCAGTTCTTC. This chain links TRBV30 with TRBJ2-1; 7 nucleotides line up with TRBD2. This CDR3 has 14 residues. The germline V gene encodes CDR1 GTSNPN and CDR2 SVGIG (reference sequence). V lost 5 bases, J lost 3 bases, and 7 bases stayed unmatched.

Only a few counts were recorded for this clone. CDR3 bases: TGTGCCAGCAGTTACGCAGTGCAGACTGAAGCTTTCTTT. It translates to CASSYAVQTEAFF. The V call is TRBV6-6, the J call TRBJ1-1, with D unresolved. The CDR3 is 13 residues long. V was clipped by 2 bases and J by 5 bases, with 9 bases between them. Germline V gene lookup returns CDR1 MNHNY and CDR2 SVGAGI (reference sequence).

The chain couples TRBV18 to TRBJ2-3; a possible D gene is TRBD1 (5 bases). Deletions cut 2 bases from V and 1 base from J, with 10 bases between. The germline V gene has CDR1 KGHSH and CDR2 LQKENI. This CDR3 contains 15 residues. The CDR3: CASSPGAIRTDTQYF. CDR3 DNA: TGTGCCAGCTCACCAGGGGCAATACGCACAGATACGCAGTATTTT.

The rearrangement uses TRBV7-2 and TRBJ2-7, with a tentative D call TRBD2 (5 bases). The CDR3 loop spans 14 amino acids. The V and J ends lost 5 bases and 1 base respectively, with 12 bases between them. The germline V gene has CDR1 SGHTA and CDR2 FQGNSA. The CDR3 sequence is CASSPPAASYEQYF. The CDR3 nucleotides are TGTGCCAGCAGCCCCCCAGCGGCTTCCTACGAGCAGTACTTC.

The chain carries TRBV5-6 and TRBJ2-3, with D hard to call. V was shortened by 2 bases and J by 4 bases, with 5 bases between the two germline ends. CDR3 size: 12 residues. Germline-derived CDR1 and CDR2 are SGHDT and YYEEEE. CDR3 protein: CASSFHPDTQYF. DNA for the CDR3: TGTGCCAGCAGCTTTCATCCAGATACGCAGTATTTT. Looking up the rest from reference TRBV5-6 and TRBJ2-3 gives the full variable domain: DAGVTQSPTHLIKTRGQQVTLRCSPKSGHDTVSWYQQALGQGPQFIFQYYEEEERQRGNFPDRFSGHQFPNYSSELNVNALLLGDSALYLCASSFHPDTQYFGPGTRLTVL.